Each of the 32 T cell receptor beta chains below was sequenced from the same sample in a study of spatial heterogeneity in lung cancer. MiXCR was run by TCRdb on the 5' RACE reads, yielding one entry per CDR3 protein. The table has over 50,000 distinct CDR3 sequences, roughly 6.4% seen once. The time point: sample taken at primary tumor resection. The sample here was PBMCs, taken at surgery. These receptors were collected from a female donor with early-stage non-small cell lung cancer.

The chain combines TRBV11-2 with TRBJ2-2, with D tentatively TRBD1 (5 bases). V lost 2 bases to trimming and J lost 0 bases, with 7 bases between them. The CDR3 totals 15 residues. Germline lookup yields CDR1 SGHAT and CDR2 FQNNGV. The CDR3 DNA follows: TGTGCCAGCAGCTTAACAGGATCGAACACCGGGGAGCTGTTTTTT. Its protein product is CASSLTGSNTGELFF. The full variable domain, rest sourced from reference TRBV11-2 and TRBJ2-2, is EAGVAQSPRYKIIEKRQSVAFWCNPISGHATLYWYQQILGQGPKLLIQFQNNGVVDDSQLPKDRFSAERLKGVDSTLKIQPAKLEDSAVYLCASSLTGSNTGELFFGEGSRLTVL.

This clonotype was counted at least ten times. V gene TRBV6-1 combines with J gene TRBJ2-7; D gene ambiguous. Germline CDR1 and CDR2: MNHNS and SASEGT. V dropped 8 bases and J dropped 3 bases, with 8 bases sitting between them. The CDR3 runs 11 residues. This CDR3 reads CASVLYYEQYF. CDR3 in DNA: TGTGCCAGCGTACTCTACTACGAGCAGTACTTC.

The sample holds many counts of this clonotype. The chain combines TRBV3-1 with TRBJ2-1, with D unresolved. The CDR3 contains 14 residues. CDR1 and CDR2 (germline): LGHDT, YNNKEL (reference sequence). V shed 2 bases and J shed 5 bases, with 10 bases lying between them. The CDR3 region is CASSQLLQNNEQFF. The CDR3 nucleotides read TGTGCCAGCAGCCAACTACTACAGAACAATGAGCAGTTCTTC.

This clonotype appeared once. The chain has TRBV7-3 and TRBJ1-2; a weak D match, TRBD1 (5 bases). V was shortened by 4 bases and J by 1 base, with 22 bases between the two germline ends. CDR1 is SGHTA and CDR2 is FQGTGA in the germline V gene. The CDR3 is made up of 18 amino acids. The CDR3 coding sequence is TGTGCCAGCAGCTCCTCCCCACGAAGGGATGGGGGTAACTATGGCTACACCTTC. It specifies CASSSSPRRDGGNYGYTF.

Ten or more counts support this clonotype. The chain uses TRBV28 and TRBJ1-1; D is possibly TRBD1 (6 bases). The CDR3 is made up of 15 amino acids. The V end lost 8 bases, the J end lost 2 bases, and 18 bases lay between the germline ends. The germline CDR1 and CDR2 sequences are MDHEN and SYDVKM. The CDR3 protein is CASGETGSLNTEAFF. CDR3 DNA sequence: TGTGCCAGCGGGGAAACAGGGTCCCTTAACACTGAAGCTTTCTTT.

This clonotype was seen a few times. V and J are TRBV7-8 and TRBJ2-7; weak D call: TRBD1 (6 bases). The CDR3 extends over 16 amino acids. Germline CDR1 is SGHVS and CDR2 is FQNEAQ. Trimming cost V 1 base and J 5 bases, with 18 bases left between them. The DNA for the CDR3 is TGTGCCAGCAGCTTAGGTACAGTCAGGGGACGCGACGAGCAGTACGTC. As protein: CASSLGTVRGRDEQYV.

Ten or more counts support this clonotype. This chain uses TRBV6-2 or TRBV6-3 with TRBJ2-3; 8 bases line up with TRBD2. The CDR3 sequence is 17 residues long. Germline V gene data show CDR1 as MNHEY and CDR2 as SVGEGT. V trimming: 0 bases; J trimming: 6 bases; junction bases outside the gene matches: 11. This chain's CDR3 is CASSYSGARGAVDTQYF. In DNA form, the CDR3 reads TGTGCCAGCAGTTACTCAGGCGCGCGGGGGGCCGTGGATACGCAGTATTTT.

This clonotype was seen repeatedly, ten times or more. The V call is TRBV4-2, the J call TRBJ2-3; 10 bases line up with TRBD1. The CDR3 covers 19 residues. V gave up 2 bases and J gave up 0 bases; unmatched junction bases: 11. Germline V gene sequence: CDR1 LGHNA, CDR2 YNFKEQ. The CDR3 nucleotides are TGTGCCAGCAGCCAACTCCGGGACAGGGGAGTGGGAAGCACAGATACGCAGTATTTT. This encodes CASSQLRDRGVGSTDTQYF.

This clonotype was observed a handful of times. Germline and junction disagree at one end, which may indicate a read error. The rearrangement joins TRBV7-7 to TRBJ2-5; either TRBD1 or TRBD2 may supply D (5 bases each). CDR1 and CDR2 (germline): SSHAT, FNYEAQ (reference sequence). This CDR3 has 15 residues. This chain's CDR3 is CASSLGLGPQETQYF. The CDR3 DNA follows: TGTGCTAGCAGCTTGGGATTGGGACCTCAAGAGACCCAGTACTTC.

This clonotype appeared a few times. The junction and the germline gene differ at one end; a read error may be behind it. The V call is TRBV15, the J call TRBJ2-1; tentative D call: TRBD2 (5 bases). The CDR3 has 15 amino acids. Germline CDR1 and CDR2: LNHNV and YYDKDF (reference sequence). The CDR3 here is CVTSRSTGDYNEQFF. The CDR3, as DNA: TGTGTCACCAGCAGATCCACCGGGGATTACAATGAGCAGTTCTTC.

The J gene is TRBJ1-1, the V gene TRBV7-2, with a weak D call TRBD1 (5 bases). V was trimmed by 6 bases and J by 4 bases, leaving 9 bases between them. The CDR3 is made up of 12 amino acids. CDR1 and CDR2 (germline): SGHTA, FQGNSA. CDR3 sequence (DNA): TGTGCCAGCAGTCGGGACCTCACTGAAGCTTTCTTT. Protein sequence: CASSRDLTEAFF.

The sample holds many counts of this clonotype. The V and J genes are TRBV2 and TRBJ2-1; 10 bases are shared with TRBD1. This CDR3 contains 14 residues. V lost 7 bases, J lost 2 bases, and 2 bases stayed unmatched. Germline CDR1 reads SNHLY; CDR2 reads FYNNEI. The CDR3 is CASNGQGAYNEQFF. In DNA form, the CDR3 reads TGTGCCAGCAACGGACAGGGGGCCTACAATGAGCAGTTCTTC.

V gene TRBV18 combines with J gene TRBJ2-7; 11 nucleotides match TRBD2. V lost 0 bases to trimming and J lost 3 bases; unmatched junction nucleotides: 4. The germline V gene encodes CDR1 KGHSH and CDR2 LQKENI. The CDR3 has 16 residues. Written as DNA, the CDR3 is TGTGCCAGCTCACCACCTACTAGCGGGGGCCTCTACGAGCAGTACTTC. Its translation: CASSPPTSGGLYEQYF.

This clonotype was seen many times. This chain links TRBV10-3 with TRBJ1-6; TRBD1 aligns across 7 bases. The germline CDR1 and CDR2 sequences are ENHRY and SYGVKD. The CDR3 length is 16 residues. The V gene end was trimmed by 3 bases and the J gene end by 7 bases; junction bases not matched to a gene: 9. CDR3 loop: CAISESGTVNNSPLHF. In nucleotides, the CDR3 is TGTGCCATCAGTGAATCCGGGACAGTGAACAATTCACCCCTCCACTTT.

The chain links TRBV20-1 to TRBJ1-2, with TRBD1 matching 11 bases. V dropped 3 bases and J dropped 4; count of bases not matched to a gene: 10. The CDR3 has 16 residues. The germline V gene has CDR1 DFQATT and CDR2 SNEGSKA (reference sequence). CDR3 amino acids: CSASRTGGLGGYGYTF. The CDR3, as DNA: TGCAGTGCTAGTCGGACAGGGGGCCTGGGCGGCTATGGCTACACCTTC.

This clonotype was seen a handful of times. The CDR3 DNA reads as TGTGCCAGCAGTACGGAATCGCACACTGAAGCTTTCTTT. Translation: CASSTESHTEAFF. V usage is TRBV27 and J usage is TRBJ1-1, with D unclear. Per the germline V gene, CDR1 is MNHEY and CDR2 is SMNVEV (reference sequence). CDR3 length: 13 amino acids. Trimming took 5 bases from V and 3 from J, leaving 10 bases between them.

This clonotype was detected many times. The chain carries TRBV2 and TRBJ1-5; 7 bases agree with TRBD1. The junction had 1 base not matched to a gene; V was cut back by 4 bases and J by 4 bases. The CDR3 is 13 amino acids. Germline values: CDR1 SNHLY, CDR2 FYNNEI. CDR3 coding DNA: TGTGCCAGCAGTGGACAGGGAAATCAGCCCCAGCATTTT. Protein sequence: CASSGQGNQPQHF.

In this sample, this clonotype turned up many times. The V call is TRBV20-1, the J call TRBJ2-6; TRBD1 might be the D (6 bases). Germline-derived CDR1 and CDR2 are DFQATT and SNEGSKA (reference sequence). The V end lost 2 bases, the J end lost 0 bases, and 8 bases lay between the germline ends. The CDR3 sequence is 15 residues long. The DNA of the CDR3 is TGCAGTGCTAGAACGACAGGCTCTGGGGCCAACGTCCTGACTTTC. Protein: CSARTTGSGANVLTF.

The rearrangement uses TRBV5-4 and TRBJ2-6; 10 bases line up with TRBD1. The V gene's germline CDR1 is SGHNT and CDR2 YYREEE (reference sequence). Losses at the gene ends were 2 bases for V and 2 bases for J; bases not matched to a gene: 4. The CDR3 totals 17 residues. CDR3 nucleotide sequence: TGTGCCAGCAGCTTCGGGACAGGGGTGGCTGGGGCCAACGTCCTGACTTTC. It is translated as CASSFGTGVAGANVLTF.

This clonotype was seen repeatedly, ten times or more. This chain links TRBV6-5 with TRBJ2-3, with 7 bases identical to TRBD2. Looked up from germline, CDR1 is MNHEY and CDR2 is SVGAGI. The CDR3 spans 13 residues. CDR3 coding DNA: TGTGTTACCGCGGGGGAAGTCACAGATACGCAGTATTTT. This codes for CVTAGEVTDTQYF.

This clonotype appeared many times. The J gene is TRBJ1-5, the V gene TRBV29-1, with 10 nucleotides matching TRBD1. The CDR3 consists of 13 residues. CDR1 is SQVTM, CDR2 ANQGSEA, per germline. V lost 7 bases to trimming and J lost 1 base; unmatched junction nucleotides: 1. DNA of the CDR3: TGCAGCGGGGGACAGGGGAGCAATCAGCCCCAGCATTTT. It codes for CSGGQGSNQPQHF.

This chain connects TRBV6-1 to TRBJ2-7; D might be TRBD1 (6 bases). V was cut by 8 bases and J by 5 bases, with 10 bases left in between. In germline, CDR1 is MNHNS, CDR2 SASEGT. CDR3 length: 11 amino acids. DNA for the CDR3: TGTGCCAGCGGTCAGGGGAACGAGCAGTACGTC. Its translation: CASGQGNEQYV.

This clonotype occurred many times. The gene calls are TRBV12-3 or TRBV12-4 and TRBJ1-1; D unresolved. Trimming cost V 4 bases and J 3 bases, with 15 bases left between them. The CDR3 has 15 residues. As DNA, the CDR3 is TGTGCCAGCAGTTACCACAAAAGTAGGGACACTGAAGCTTTCTTT. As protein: CASSYHKSRDTEAFF.

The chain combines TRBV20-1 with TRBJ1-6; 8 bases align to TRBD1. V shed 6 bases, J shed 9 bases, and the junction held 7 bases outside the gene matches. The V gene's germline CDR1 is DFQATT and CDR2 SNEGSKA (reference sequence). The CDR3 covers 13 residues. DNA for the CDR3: TGCAGTGCCAAGGACAGGGCGAGTTCACCCCTCCACTTT. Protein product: CSAKDRASSPLHF.

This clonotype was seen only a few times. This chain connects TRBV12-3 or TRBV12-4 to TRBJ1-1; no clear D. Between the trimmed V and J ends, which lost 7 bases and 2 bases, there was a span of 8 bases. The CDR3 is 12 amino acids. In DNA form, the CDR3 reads TGTGCCAGCATCCTACTCAACACTGAAGCTTTCTTT. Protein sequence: CASILLNTEAFF.

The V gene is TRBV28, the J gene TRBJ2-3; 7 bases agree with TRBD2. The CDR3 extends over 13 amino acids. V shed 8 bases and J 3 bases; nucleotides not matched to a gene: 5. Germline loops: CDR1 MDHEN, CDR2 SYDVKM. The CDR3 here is CASAGAGTDTQYF. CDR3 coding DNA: TGTGCCAGCGCGGGAGCTGGTACAGATACGCAGTATTTT.

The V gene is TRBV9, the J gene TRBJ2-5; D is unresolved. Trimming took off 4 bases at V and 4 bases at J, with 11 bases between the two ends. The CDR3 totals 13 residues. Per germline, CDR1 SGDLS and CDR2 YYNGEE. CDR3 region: CASSPLPGETQYF. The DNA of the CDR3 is TGTGCCAGCAGCCCCCTCCCCGGAGAGACCCAGTACTTC.

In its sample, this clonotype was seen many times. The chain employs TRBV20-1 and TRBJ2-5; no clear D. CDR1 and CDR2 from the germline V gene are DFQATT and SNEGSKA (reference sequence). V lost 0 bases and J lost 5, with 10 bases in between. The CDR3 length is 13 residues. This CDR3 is CSARETAVETQYF. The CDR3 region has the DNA TGCAGTGCTAGAGAAACGGCGGTTGAGACCCAGTACTTC.

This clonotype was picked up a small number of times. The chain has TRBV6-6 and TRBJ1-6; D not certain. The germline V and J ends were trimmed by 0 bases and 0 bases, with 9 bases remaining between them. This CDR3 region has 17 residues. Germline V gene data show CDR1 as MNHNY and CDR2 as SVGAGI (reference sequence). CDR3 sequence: CASSYSHGRSYNSPLHF. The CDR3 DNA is TGTGCCAGCAGTTACTCTCATGGACGCTCCTATAATTCACCCCTCCACTTT.

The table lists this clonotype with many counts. The CDR3 DNA is TGTGCCTCCGGGACAGGGAGTCCTGAAGCTTTCTTT. It codes for CASGTGSPEAFF. This chain links TRBV6-5 with TRBJ1-1; 9 bases are shared with TRBD1. This CDR3 has 12 amino acids. V gave up 11 bases and J gave up 6 bases; unmatched junction bases: 7. CDR1 and CDR2 from the germline V gene are MNHEY and SVGAGI.

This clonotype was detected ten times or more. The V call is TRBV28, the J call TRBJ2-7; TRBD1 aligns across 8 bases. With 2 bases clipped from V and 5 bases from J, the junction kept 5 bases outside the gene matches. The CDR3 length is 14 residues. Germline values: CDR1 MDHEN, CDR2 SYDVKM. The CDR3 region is CASSLDRGRDEQYF. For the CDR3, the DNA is TGTGCCAGCAGTTTAGACAGGGGACGGGACGAGCAGTACTTC.

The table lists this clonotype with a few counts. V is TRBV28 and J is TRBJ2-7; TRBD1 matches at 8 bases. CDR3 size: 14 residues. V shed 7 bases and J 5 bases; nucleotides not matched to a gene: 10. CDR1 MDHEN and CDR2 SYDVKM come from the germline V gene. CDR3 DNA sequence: TGTGCCAGCACCGGGGACAGGTTCTGGGACGAGCAGTACGTC. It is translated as CASTGDRFWDEQYV.